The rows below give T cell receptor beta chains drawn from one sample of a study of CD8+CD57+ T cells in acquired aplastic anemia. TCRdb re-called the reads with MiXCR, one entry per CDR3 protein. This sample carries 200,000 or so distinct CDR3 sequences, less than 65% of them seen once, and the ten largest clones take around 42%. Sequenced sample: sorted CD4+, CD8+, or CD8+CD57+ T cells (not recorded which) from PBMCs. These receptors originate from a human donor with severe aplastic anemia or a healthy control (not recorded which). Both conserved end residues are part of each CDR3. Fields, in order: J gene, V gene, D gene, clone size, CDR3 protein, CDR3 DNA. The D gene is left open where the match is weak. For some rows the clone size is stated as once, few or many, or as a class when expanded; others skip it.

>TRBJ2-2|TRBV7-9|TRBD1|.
CATNPGQGVGELFF
TGTGCCACAAATCCGGGACAGGGGGTCGGGGAGCTGTTTTTT
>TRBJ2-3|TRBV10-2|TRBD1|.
CASTLDRPATQYF
TGCGCCAGCACCCTGGACAGGCCGGCTACGCAGTACTTT
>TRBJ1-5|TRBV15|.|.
CATSREEGFQPQHF
TGTGCCACCAGCAGAGAAGAAGGGTTTCAGCCCCAGCATTTT
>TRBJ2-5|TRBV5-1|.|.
CASTLNQETQYF
TGCGCCAGCACCCTGAACCAAGAGACCCAGTACTTC
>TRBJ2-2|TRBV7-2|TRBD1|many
CASSVAIGTGVTGELFF
TGTGCCAGCAGCGTAGCGATCGGGACAGGGGTCACCGGGGAGCTGTTTTTT
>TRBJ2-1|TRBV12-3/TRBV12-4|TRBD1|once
CASSGGQGRGGEQFF
TGTGCCAGCAGCGGTGGACAGGGGAGGGGAGGCGAGCAGTTCTTC
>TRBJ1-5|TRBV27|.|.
CASRPWGRDQPQHF
TGTGCCAGCAGACCTTGGGGCCGGGATCAGCCCCAGCATTTT
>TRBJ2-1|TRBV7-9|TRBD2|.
CASSLELAGYNEQFF
TGTGCCAGCAGCTTAGAACTAGCGGGATACAATGAGCAGTTCTTC
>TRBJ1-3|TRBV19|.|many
CASSQYSGNTIYF
TGTGCCAGTAGTCAGTACTCTGGAAACACCATATATTTT
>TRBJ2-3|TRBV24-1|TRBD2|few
CATNVAGASTDTQYF
TGTGCCACCAATGTAGCGGGGGCCAGCACAGATACGCAGTATTTT
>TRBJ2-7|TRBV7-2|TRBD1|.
CASSSTGLAYEQYF
TGTGCCAGCAGCTCGACAGGGCTAGCCTACGAGCAGTACTTC
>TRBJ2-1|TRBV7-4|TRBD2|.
CASSFLTSGVSGNEQFF
TGTGCCAGCAGCTTTTTGACTAGCGGAGTTTCGGGCAATGAGCAGTTCTTC
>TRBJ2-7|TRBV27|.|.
CASSLRDSGRGPYEQYF
TGTGCCAGCAGTTTACGAGACTCGGGAAGAGGGCCTTACGAGCAGTACTTC